This T cell receptor (beta chain) was identified during a study of blood T cell repertoires in COVID-19. Study overall: Donors in the United States, Italy and Spain gave samples during acute or convalescent COVID-19. From T cells, B-cell-depleted T cells, or PBMCs came the material, which was cDNA or gDNA.

CDR3 length: 14 residues. V was clipped by 0 bases and J by 6 bases, with 12 bases between them. Germline CDR1 and CDR2: SGHNT and YYREEE (reference sequence). Per the study methods: Estimates of nucleated cell counts were drawn from the amplification of reference gene primers. Libraries were prepared by immunoSEQ multiplex PCR; TCRdb keeps only in-frame clonotypes and omits some of them. V and J calls and clone size are those listed in that table; D and trimming were worked out from the DNA. This repertoire shows around 67,000 clones, about 90% found once; its top ten account for 8% to 10%. This sequence was found in a human donor in a cohort sampled during active COVID-19. V usage is TRBV5-4 and J usage is TRBJ1-2; perhaps TRBD1 as D (6 bases). The sequenced sample was peripheral blood. CDR3 amino acids: CASSLGDIGNGYTF. For the CDR3, the DNA is TGTGCCAGCAGCTTGGGGGACATAGGGAATGGCTACACCTTC. Supplemented by reference TRBV5-4 and TRBJ1-2, the full variable domain reads ETGVTQSPTHLIKTRGQQVTLRCSSQSGHNTVSWYQQALGQGPQFIFQYYREEENGRGNFPPRFSGLQFPNYSSELNVNALELDDSALYLCASSLGDIGNGYTFGSGTRLTVV.